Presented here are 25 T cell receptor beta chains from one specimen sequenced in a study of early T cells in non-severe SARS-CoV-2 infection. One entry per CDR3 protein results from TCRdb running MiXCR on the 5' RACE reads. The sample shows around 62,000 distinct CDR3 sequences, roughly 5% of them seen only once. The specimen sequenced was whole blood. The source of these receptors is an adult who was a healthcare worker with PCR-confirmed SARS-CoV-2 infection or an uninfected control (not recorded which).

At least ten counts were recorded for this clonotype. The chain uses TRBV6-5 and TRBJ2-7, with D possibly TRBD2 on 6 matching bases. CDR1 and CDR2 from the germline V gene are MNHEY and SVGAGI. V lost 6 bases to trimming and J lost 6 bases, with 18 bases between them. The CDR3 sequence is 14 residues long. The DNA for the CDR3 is TGTGCCAGCAGCAGGGATATCAGAGCGGGCGAGCAGTACTTC. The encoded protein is CASSRDIRAGEQYF.

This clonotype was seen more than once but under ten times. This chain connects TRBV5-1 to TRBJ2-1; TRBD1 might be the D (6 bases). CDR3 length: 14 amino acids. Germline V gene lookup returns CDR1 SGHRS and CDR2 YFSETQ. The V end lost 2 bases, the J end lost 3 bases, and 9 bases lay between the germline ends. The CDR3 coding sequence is TGCGCCAGCAGCTTACGGGACAACTACAATGAGCAGTTCTTC. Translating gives CASSLRDNYNEQFF.

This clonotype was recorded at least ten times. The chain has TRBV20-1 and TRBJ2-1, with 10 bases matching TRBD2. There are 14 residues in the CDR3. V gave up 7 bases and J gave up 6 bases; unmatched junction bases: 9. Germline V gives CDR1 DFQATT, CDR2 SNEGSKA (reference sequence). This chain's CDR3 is CSGESSGRGNEQFF. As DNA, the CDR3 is TGCAGTGGAGAGAGCAGCGGGAGGGGCAATGAGCAGTTCTTC.

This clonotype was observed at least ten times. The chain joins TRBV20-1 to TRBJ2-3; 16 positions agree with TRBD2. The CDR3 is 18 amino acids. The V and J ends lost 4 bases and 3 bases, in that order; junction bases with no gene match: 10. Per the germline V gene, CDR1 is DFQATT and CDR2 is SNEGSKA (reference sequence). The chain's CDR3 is CSAIIGTSGGGLTDTQYF. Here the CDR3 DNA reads TGCAGTGCTATAATAGGGACTAGCGGGGGGGGATTGACAGATACGCAGTATTTT.

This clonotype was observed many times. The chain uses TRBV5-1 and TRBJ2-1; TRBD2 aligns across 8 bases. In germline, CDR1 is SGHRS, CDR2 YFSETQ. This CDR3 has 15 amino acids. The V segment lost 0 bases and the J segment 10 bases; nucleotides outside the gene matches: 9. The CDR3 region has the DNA TGCGCCAGCAGCTTGGAGGCGGGGGGCCCTTTGGAGCAGTTCTTC. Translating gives CASSLEAGGPLEQFF.

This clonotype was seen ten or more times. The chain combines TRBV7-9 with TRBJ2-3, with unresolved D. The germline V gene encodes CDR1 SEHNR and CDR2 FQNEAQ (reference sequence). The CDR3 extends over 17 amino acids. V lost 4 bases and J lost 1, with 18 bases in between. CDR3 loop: CASSSQPRRSGTDTQYF. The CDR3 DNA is TGTGCCAGCAGCTCCCAACCCCGGAGATCTGGCACAGATACGCAGTATTTT.

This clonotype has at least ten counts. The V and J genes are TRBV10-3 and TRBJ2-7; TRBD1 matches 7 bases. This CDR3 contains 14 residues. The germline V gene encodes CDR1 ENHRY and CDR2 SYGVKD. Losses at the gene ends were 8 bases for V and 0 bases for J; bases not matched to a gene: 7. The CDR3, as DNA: TGTGCCATCGCACAGGGGTTAAGCTCCTACGAGCAGTACTTC. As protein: CAIAQGLSSYEQYF.

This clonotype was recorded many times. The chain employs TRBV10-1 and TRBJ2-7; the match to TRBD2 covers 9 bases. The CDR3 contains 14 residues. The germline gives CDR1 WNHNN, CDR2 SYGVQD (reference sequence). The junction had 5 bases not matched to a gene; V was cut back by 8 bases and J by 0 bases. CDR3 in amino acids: CASSSGRSSYEQYF. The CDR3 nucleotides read TGCGCCAGCTCGAGCGGGAGGAGCTCCTACGAGCAGTACTTC.

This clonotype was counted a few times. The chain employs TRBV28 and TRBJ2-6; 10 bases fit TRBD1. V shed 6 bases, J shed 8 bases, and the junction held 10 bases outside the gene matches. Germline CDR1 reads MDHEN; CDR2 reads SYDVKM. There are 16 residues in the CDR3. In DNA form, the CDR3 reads TGTGCCAGCAGCGGGGGGGACAGGGGAGGAACCAACGTCCTGACTTTC. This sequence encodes CASSGGDRGGTNVLTF.

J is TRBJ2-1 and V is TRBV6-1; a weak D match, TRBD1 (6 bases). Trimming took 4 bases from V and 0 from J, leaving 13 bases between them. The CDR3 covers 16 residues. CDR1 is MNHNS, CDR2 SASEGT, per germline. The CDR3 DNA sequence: TGTGCCAGCAGTGGGGGACATACGAGCTCCTACAATGAGCAGTTCTTC. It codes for CASSGGHTSSYNEQFF.

This CDR3 reads CASSPSIDREETQYF. The CDR3 DNA is TGTGCCAGCTCACCTTCGATAGACAGGGAAGAGACCCAGTACTTC. This chain links TRBV18 with TRBJ2-5; 7 bases align to TRBD1. Germline CDR1 is KGHSH and CDR2 is LQKENI. CDR3 length equals 15 residues. With V trimmed by 3 bases and J by 3 bases, 7 bases remained unmatched.

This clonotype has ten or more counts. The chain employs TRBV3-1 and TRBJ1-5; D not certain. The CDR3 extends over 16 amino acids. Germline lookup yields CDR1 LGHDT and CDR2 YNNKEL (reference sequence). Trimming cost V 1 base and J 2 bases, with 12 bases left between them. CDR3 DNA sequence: TGTGCCAGCAGCCAAGGGCGTTCGGGCCGCAATCAGCCCCAGCATTTT. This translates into CASSQGRSGRNQPQHF.

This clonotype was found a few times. CDR3 sequence (DNA): TGCGCCAGCAGCCCCCTAGCGAACACCGGGGAGCTGTTTTTT. Translated: CASSPLANTGELFF. This chain joins TRBV10-2 and TRBJ2-2; no clear D. CDR3 size: 14 residues. With 6 bases removed from V and 0 bases from J, the gap between germline ends came to 8 bases. Germline V gives CDR1 WSHSY, CDR2 SAAADI.

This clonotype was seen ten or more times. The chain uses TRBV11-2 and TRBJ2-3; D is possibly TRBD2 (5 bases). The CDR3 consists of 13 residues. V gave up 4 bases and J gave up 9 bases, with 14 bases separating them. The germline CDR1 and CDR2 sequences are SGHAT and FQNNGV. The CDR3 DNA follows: TGTGCCAGCAGCTCCCCGAGCGGTATCACGCAGTATTTT. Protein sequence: CASSSPSGITQYF.

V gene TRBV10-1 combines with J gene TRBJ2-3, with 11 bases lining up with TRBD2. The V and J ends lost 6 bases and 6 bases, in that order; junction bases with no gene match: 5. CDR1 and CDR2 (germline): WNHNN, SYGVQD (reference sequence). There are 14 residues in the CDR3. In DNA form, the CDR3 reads TGCGCCAGCAGCCTGGGACTAGCGGAGGATACGCAGTATTTT. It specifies CASSLGLAEDTQYF.

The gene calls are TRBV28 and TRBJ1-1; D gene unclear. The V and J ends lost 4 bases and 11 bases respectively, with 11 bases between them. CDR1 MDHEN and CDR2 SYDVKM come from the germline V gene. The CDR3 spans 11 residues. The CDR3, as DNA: TGTGCCAGCAGTTCGGAGGTATGGGCTTTCTTT. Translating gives CASSSEVWAFF.

CDR3 nucleotides: TGCAGTGCTAGTTCGCGGGAGGGCCTGATCGATGAGCAGTTCTTC. Protein sequence: CSASSREGLIDEQFF. The rearrangement links TRBV20-1 to TRBJ2-1, with 9 positions matching TRBD2. CDR3 length equals 15 residues. CDR1 DFQATT and CDR2 SNEGSKA come from the germline V gene (reference sequence). With V trimmed by 3 bases and J by 8 bases, 11 bases remained unmatched.

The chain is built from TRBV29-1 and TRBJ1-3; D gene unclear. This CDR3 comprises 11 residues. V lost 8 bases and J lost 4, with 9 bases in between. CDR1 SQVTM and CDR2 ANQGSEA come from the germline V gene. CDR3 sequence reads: CSIQGGNTIYF. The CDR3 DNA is TGCAGCATACAAGGAGGAAACACCATATATTTT.

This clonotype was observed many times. CDR3 in amino acids: CASSQGQRNSPLHF. The CDR3 coding sequence is TGTGCCAGCAGCCAAGGGCAGAGGAATTCACCCCTCCACTTT. The chain links TRBV14 to TRBJ1-6, with unresolved D. Germline V gene lookup returns CDR1 SGHDN and CDR2 FVKESK. V dropped 1 base and J dropped 7 bases, with 8 bases sitting between them. The CDR3 totals 14 residues.

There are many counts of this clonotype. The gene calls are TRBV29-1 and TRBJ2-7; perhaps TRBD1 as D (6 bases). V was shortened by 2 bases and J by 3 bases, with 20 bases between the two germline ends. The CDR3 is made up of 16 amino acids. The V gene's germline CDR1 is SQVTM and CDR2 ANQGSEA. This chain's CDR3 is CSVETPNLRDNYEQYF. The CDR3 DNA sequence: TGCAGCGTTGAAACCCCCAATTTAAGGGACAACTACGAGCAGTACTTC.

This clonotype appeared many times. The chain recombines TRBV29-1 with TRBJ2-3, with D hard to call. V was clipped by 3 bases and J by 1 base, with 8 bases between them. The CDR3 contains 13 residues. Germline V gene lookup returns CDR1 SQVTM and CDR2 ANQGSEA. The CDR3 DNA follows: TGCAGCGTTGAGGGCCAAGGCACAGATACGCAGTATTTT. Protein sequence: CSVEGQGTDTQYF.

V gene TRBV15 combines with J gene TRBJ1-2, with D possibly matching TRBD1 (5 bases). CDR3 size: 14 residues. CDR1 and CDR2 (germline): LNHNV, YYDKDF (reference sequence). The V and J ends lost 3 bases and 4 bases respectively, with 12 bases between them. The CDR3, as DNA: TGTGCCACCAGCAGGGGGCTCGGGGGCTATGGCTACACCTTC. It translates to CATSRGLGGYGYTF.

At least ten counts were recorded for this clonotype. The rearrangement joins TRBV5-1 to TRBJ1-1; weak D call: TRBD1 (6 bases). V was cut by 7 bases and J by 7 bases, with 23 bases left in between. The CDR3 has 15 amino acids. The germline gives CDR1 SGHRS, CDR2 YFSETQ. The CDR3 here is CASARGLEGVIEAFF. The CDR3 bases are TGCGCCAGCGCCAGGGGATTGGAGGGCGTTATTGAAGCTTTCTTT.

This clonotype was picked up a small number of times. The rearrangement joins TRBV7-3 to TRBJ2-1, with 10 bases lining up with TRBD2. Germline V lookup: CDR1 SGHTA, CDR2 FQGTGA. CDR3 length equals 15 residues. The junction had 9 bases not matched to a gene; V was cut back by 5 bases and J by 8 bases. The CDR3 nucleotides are TGTGCCAGCAGCCGAGCTAGCGGGAGTTCATATGAGCAGTTCTTC. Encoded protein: CASSRASGSSYEQFF.

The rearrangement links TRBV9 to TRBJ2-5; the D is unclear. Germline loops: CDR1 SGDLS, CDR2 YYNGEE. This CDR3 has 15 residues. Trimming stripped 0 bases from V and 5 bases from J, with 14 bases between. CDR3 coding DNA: TGTGCCAGCAGCGTAGCTGCGTCCGGTCGGGAGACCCAGTACTTC. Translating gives CASSVAASGRETQYF.